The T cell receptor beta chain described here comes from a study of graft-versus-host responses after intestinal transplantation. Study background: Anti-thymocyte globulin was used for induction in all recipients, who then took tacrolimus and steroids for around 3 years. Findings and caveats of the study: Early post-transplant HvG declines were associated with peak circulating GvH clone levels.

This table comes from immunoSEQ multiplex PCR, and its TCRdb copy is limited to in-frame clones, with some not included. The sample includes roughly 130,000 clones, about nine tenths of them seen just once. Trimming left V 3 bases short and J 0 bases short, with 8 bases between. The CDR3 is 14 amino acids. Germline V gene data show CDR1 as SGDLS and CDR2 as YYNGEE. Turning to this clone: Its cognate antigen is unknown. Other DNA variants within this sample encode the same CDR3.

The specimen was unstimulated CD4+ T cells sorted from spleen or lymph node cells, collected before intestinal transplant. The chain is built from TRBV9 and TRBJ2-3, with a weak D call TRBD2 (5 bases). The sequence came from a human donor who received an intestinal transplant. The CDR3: CASSGTRSTDTQYF. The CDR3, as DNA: TGTGCCAGCAGCGGGACTCGGAGCACAGATACGCAGTATTTT.